The clone carrying this TCR beta chain was detected once. The sample is drawn from a study of control samples from healthy donors and cancer patients. Libraries were prepared by immunoSEQ multiplex PCR; TCRdb keeps only in-frame clonotypes and omits some of them. The repertoire holds roughly 130,000 clones, with around 93% as singletons. CDR1 is LGHNA and CDR2 is YNFKEQ in the germline V gene. The CDR3 is 14 residues long. Trimming shortened V by 0 bases and J by 4 bases, and 9 bases separated the two germline ends. Sequenced: PBMCs. V is TRBV4-2 and J is TRBJ1-1; no reliable D call. The receptor's source is a man aged 45-60 years with head and neck cancer. The CDR3 DNA reads as TGTGCCAGCAGCCAAGACGGGAGGAGCACTGAAGCTTTCTTT. It yields the protein CASSQDGRSTEAFF.